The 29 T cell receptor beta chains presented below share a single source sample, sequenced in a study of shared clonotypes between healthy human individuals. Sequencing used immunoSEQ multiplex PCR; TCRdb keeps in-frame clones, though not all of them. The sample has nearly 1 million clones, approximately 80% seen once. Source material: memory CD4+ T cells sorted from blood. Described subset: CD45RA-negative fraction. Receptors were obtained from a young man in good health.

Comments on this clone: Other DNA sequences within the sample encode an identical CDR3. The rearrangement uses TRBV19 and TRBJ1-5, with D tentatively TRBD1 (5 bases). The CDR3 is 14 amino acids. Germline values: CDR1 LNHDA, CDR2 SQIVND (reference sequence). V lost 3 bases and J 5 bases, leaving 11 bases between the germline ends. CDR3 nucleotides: TGTGCCAGTAGTATCGGGGGTTGGGATCAGCCCCAGCATTTT. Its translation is CASSIGGWDQPQHF.

The CDR3 DNA sequence: TGTGCCAGCAGCCCCGGGGAAGGGTTTGAAGCTTTCTTT. Translated, it gives CASSPGEGFEAFF. The rearrangement links TRBV11-2 to TRBJ1-1; D gene ambiguous. The CDR3 is 13 amino acids. The V gene's germline CDR1 is SGHAT and CDR2 FQNNGV. V was clipped by 5 bases and J by 7 bases, with 14 bases between them.

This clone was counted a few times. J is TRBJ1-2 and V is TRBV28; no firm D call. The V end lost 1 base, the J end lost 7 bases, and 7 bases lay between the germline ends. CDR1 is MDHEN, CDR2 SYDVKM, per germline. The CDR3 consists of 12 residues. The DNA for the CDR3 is TGTGCCAGCAGTTTATTGTCGGTTGGCTACACCTTC. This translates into CASSLLSVGYTF.

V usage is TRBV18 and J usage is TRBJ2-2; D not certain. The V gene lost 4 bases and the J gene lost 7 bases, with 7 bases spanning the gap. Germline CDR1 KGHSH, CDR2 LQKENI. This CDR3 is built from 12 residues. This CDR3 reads CASSLSNGELFF. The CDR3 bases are TGTGCCAGCTCACTGAGTAACGGGGAGCTGTTTTTT. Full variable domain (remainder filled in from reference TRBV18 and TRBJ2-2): NAGVMQNPRHLVRRRGQEARLRCSPMKGHSHVYWYRQLPEEGLKFMVYLQKENIIDESGMPKERFSAEFPKEGPSILRIQQVVRGDSAAYFCASSLSNGELFFGEGSRLTVL.

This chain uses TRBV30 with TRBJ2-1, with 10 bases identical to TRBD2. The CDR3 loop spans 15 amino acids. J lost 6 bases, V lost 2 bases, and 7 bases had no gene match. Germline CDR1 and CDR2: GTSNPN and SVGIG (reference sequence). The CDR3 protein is CAWSLLAGRSNEQFF. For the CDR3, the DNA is TGTGCCTGGAGTTTACTAGCGGGAAGAAGCAATGAGCAGTTCTTC.

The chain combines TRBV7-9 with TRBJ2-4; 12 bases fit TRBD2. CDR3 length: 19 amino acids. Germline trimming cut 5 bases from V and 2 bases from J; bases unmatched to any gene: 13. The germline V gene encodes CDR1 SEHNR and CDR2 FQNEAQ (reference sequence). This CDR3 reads CASSLLTSGSAGTKNIQYF. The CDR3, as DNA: TGTGCCAGCAGCCTCCTGACTAGCGGGAGTGCCGGAACCAAAAACATTCAGTACTTC.

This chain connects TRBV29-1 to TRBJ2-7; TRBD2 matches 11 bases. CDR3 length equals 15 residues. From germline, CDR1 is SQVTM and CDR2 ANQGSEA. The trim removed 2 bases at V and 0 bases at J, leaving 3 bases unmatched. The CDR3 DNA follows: TGCAGCGTTGAATTAGGGACTAGCGGCTCCTACGAGCAGTACTTC. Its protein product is CSVELGTSGSYEQYF.

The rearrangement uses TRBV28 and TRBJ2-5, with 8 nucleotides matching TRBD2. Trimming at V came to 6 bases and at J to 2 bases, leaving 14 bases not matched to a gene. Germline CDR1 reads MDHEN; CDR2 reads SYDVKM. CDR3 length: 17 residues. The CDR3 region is CASSLPAGGSGQETQYF. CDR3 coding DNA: TGTGCCAGCAGCCTCCCGGCGGGGGGCTCGGGGCAAGAGACCCAGTACTTC.

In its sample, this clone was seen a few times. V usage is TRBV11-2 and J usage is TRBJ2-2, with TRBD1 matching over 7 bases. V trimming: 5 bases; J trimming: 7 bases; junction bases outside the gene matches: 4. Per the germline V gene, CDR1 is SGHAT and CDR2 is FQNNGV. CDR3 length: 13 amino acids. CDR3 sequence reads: CASSRRGNGELFF. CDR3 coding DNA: TGTGCCAGCAGCCGCAGGGGGAACGGGGAGCTGTTTTTT. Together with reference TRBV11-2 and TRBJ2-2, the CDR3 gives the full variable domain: EAGVAQSPRYKIIEKRQSVAFWCNPISGHATLYWYQQILGQGPKLLIQFQNNGVVDDSQLPKDRFSAERLKGVDSTLKIQPAKLEDSAVYLCASSRRGNGELFFGEGSRLTVL.

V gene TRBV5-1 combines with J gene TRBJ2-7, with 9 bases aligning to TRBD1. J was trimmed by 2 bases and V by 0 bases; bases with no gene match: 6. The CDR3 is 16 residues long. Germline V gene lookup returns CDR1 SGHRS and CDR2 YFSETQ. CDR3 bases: TGCGCCAGCAGCTTGGGTTCGGGACAGGGAACCTACGAGCAGTACTTC. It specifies CASSLGSGQGTYEQYF.

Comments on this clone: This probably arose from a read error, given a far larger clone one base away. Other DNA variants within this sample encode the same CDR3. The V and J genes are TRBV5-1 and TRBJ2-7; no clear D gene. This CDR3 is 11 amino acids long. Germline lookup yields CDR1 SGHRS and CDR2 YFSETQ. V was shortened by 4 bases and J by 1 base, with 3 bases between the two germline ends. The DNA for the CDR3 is TGCGCCAGCAGCGCTTCCTACGAGCAGTACTTC. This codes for CASSASYEQYF. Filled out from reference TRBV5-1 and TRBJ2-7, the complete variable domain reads KAGVTQTPRYLIKTRGQQVTLSCSPISGHRSVSWYQQTPGQGLQFLFEYFSETQRNKGNFPGRFSGRQFSNSRSEMNVSTLELGDSALYLCASSASYEQYFGPGTRLTVT.

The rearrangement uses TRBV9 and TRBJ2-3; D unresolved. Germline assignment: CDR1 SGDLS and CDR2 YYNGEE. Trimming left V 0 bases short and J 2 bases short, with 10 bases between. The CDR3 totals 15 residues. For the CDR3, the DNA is TGTGCCAGCAGCGTAGGGTCAGTGAACACAGATACGCAGTATTTT. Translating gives CASSVGSVNTDTQYF.

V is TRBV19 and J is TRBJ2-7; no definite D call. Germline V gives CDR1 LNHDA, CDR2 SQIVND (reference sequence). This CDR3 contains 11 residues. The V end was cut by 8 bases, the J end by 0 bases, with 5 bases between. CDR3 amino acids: CASGSSYEQYF. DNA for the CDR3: TGTGCCAGTGGCAGCTCCTACGAGCAGTACTTC.

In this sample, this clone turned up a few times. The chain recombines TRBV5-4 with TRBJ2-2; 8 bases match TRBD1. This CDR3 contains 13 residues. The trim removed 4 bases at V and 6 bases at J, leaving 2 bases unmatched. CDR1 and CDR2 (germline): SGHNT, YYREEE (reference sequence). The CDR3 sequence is CASSRTGSGELFF. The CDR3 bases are TGTGCCAGCAGCAGGACAGGGTCCGGGGAGCTGTTTTTT.

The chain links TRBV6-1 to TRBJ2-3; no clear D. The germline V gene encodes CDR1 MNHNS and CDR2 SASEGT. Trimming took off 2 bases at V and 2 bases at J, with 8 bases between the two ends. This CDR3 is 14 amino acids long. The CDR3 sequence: CASSEYPHTDTQYF. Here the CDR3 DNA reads TGTGCCAGCAGTGAATATCCCCACACAGATACGCAGTATTTT.

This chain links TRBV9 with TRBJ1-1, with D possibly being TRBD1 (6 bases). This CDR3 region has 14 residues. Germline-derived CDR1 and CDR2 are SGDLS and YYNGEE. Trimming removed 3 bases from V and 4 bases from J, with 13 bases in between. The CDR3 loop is CASSAGTSATEAFF. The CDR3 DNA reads TGTGCCAGCAGCGCGGGGACATCGGCCACTGAAGCTTTCTTT.

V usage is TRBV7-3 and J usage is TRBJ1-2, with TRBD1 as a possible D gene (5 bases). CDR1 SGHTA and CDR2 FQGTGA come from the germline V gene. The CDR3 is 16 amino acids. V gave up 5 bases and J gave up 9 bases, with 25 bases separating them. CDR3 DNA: TGTGCCAGCAGCCCTCTGGGGGGACCGCTGGCGGCGAGCTACACCTTC. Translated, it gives CASSPLGGPLAASYTF. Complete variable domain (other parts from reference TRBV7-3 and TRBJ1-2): GAGVSQTPSNKVTEKGKYVELRCDPISGHTALYWYRQSLGQGPEFLIYFQGTGAADDSGLPNDRFFAVRPEGSVSTLKIQRTERGDSAVYLCASSPLGGPLAASYTFGSGTRLTVV.

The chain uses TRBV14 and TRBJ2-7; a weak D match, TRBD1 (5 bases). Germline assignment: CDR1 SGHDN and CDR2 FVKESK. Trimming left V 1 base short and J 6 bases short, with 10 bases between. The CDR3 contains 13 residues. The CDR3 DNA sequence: TGTGCCAGCAGCCAAGGTTTACAGGCCGAGCAGTACTTC. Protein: CASSQGLQAEQYF.

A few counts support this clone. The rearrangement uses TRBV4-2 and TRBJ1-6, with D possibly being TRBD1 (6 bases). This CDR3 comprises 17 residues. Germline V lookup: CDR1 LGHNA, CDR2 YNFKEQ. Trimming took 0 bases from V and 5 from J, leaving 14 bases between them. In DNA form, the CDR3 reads TGTGCCAGCAGCCAAGATGGTTCGGGGGACAATAATTCACCCCTCCACTTT. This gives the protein CASSQDGSGDNNSPLHF.

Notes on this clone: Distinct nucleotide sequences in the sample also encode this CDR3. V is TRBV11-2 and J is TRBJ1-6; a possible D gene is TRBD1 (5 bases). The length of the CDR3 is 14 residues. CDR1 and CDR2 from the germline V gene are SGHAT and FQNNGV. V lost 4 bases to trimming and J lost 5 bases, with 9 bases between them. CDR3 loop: CASSSRQNNSPLHF. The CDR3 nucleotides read TGTGCCAGCAGCTCCCGACAGAATAATTCACCCCTCCACTTT.

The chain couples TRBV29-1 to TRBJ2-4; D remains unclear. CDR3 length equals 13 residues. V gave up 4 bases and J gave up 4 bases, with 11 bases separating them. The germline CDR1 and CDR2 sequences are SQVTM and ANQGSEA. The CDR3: CSVVLGSKNIQYF. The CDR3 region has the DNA TGCAGCGTTGTTTTGGGGTCAAAAAACATTCAGTACTTC.

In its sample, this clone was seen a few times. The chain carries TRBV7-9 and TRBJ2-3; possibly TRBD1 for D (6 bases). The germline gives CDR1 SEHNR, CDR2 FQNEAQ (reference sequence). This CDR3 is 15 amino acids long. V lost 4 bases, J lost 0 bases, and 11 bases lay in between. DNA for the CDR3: TGTGCCAGCAGCTACCGGACAGCTAGCACAGATACGCAGTATTTT. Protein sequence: CASSYRTASTDTQYF.

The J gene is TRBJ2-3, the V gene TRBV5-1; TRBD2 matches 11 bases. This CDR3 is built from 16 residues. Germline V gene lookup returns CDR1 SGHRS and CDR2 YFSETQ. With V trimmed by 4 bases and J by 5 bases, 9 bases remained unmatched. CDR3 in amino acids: CASSRSLAGGGDTQYF. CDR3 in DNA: TGCGCCAGCAGCCGTTCGTTAGCGGGAGGGGGAGATACGCAGTATTTT.

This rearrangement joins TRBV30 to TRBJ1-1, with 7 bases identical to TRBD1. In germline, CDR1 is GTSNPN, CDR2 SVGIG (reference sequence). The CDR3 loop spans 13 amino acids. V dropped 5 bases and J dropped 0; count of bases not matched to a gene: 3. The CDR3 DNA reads TGTGCCTGGGGGGACAGATTGAACACTGAAGCTTTCTTT. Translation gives CAWGDRLNTEAFF.

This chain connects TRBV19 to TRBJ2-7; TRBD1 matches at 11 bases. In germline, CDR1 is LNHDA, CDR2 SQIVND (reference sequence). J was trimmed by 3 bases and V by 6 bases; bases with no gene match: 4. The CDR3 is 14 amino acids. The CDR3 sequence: CASRGQGGIYEQYF. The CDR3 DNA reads TGTGCCAGTAGGGGACAGGGGGGGATCTACGAGCAGTACTTC. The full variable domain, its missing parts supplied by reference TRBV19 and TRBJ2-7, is DGGITQSPKYLFRKEGQNVTLSCEQNLNHDAMYWYRQDPGQGLRLIYYSQIVNDFQKGDIAEGYSVSREKKESFPLTVTSAQKNPTAFYLCASRGQGGIYEQYFGPGTRLTVT.

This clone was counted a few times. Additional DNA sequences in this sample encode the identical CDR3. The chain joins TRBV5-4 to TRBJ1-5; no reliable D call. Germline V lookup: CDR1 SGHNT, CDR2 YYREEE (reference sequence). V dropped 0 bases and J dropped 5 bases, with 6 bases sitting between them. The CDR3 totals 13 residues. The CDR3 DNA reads TGTGCCAGCAGCTTGGATAGGTATCAGCCCCAGCATTTT. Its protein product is CASSLDRYQPQHF.

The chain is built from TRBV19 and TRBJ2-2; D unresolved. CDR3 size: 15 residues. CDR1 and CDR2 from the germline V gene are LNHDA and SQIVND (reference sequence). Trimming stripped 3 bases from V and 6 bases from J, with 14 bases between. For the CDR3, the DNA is TGTGCCAGTAGTATCGGACGGACCCCTTCCGGGGAGCTGTTTTTT. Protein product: CASSIGRTPSGELFF.

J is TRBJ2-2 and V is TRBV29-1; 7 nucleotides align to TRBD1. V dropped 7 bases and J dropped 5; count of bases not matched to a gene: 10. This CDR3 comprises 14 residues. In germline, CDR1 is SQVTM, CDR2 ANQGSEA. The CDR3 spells CSARAGTDTGELFF. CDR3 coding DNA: TGCAGCGCTCGGGCCGGGACAGATACCGGGGAGCTGTTTTTT.

The CDR3, as DNA: TGTGCCTGGACCTTGATAGCGGGAAACACCATATATTTT. Translation: CAWTLIAGNTIYF. The chain employs TRBV30 and TRBJ1-3; D remains unclear. Trimming left V 4 bases short and J 4 bases short, with 11 bases between. Germline V gives CDR1 GTSNPN, CDR2 SVGIG (reference sequence). The CDR3 sequence is 13 residues long.